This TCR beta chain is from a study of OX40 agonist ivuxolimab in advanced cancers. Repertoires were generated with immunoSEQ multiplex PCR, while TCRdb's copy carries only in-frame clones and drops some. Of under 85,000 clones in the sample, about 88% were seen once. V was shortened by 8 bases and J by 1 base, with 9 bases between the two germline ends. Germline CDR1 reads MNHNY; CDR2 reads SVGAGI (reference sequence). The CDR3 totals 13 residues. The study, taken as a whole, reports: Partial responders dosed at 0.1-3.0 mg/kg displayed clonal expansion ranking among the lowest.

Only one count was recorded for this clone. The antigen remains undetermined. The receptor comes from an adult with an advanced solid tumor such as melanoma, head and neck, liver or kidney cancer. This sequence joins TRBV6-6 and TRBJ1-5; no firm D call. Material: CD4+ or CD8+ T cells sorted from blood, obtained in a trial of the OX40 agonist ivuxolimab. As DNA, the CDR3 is TGTGCCAGCCTCATGGGGAGCAATCAGCCCCAGCATTTT. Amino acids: CASLMGSNQPQHF.